This T cell receptor beta chain originates from a study of T cell responses to AZD1222 COVID-19 vaccine. Study conclusions and caveats: Repertoires in all cases were sampled only once the peak T cell response had passed. Clonal diversity was possibly underestimated; the donors were predominantly white British and more often female.

Concerning this clone itself: Its specificity is not known. In the same sample, other DNA sequences code for this CDR3.

Generated by immunoSEQ multiplex PCR, the TCRdb table keeps only in-frame clones and is missing some. The sample lists 160,000 or so clones, about 91% occurring once. The V end lost 3 bases, the J end lost 4 bases, and 7 bases lay between the germline ends. CDR1 and CDR2 (germline): SGHNT, YENEEA. This CDR3 has 13 amino acids. The TCR comes from an adult who received the AZD1222 COVID-19 vaccine. The chain combines TRBV11-3 with TRBJ2-1; maybe TRBD1 (5 bases). This material consisted of peripheral blood, taken 28 days after the second AZD1222 dose. CDR3: CASSLNRYNEQFF. The CDR3 bases are TGTGCCAGCAGCTTGAACAGGTACAATGAGCAGTTCTTC. Full variable domain (outside the CDR3, taken from reference TRBV11-3 and TRBJ2-1): EAGVVQSPRYKIIEKKQPVAFWCNPISGHNTLYWYLQNLGQGPELLIRYENEEAVDDSQLPKDRFSAERLKGVDSTLKIQPAELGDSAVYLCASSLNRYNEQFFGPGTRLTVL.